A single sample is the source of the 28 T cell receptor beta chains below, sequenced in a study of tumor-infiltrating lymphocytes in localized non-small cell lung cancer. The method was immunoSEQ multiplex PCR; TCRdb's version includes in-frame clones alone and lacks a portion of them. The repertoire holds 13,000 or so clones, with over 65% as singletons. The sequencing sample was made of lung tumor tissue. The origin of the receptors is a human donor with non-small cell lung cancer.

The genes are TRBV5-1 and TRBJ1-2; 7 bases fit TRBD1. V shed 4 bases and J 0 bases; nucleotides not matched to a gene: 6. The V gene's germline CDR1 is SGHRS and CDR2 YFSETQ. The CDR3 runs to 15 residues. CDR3 coding DNA: TGCGCCAGCAGCGCCCCAGGGGGGGCTAACTATGGCTACACCTTC. Protein sequence: CASSAPGGANYGYTF.

This clone was observed a few times. The chain combines TRBV28 with TRBJ2-7, with TRBD1 matching 9 bases. This CDR3 has 14 residues. Germline CDR1 MDHEN, CDR2 SYDVKM. The junction had 9 bases not matched to a gene; V was cut back by 6 bases and J by 6 bases. CDR3 DNA: TGTGCCAGCAGCCCCGGGACAGGGAGAGGCGAGCAGTACTTC. Translating gives CASSPGTGRGEQYF.

The chain recombines TRBV6-1 with TRBJ1-5, with TRBD1 matching over 7 bases. Germline-derived CDR1 and CDR2 are MNHNS and SASEGT. J was trimmed by 5 bases and V by 7 bases; bases with no gene match: 5. This CDR3 is built from 13 residues. The CDR3 loop is CASMGQLDQPQHF. The CDR3 DNA sequence: TGTGCCAGCATGGGACAGTTAGATCAGCCCCAGCATTTT.

This chain connects TRBV10-2 to TRBJ2-1; 7 nucleotides line up with TRBD1. This CDR3 has 13 residues. V lost 8 bases and J lost 4; bases outside the gene matches: 5. Germline-derived CDR1 and CDR2 are WSHSY and SAAADI. CDR3 nucleotides: TGCGCCAGCGGCAAGGGACAGTACAATGAGCAGTTCTTC. This translates into CASGKGQYNEQFF.

With respect to this clone: The junction shows a germline mismatch at one end, possibly a read error. CDR3 protein: CSVEELSYGYTF. CDR3 nucleotides: TGCAGCGTCGAAGAGTTAAGCTATGGCTACACCTTC. The rearrangement links TRBV29-1 to TRBJ1-2, with D hard to call. Germline CDR1 and CDR2: SQVTM and ANQGSEA. This CDR3 region has 12 residues. The full variable domain, completed using reference TRBV29-1 and TRBJ1-2, is SAVISQKPSRDICQRGTSLTIQCQVDSQVTMMFWYRQQPGQSLTLIATANQGSEATYESGFVIDKFPISRPNLTFSTLTVSNMSPEDSSIYLCSVEELSYGYTFGSGTRLTVV.

The chain is built from TRBV7-2 and TRBJ1-2; maybe TRBD1 (5 bases). The CDR3 is 13 residues long. The germline V and J ends were trimmed by 4 bases and 7 bases, with 13 bases remaining between them. Germline V gene lookup returns CDR1 SGHTA and CDR2 FQGNSA. The CDR3 sequence: CASSSGPGGGYTF. Here the CDR3 DNA reads TGTGCCAGCAGCTCGGGACCTGGCGGTGGCTACACCTTC.

A few counts support this clone. This chain links TRBV25-1 with TRBJ2-3, with D unresolved. CDR1 and CDR2 (germline): MGHDK, SYGVNS. The CDR3 is made up of 16 amino acids. Trimming shortened V by 2 bases and J by 0 bases, and 12 bases separated the two germline ends. The DNA of the CDR3 is TGTGCCAGCAGTGAAAGTATCGATGGGAGCACAGATACGCAGTATTTT. Protein product: CASSESIDGSTDTQYF.

The chain uses TRBV11-2 and TRBJ2-1; 9 nucleotides match TRBD1. Unmatched junction bases numbered 7, after V lost 5 bases and J lost 2 bases. Germline V gene sequence: CDR1 SGHAT, CDR2 FQNNGV. The CDR3 is 16 residues long. CDR3 DNA sequence: TGTGCCAGCAGCCTACATGGGACAGGGACCTACAATGAGCAGTTCTTC. Translation gives CASSLHGTGTYNEQFF.

The V and J genes are TRBV28 and TRBJ2-7; D might be TRBD2 (5 bases). The germline V gene has CDR1 MDHEN and CDR2 SYDVKM. V lost 3 bases, J lost 3 bases, and 9 bases lay in between. The CDR3 loop spans 13 amino acids. Here the CDR3 DNA reads TGTGCCAGCAGTTTTCTGACTAACTACGAGCAGTACTTC. Protein: CASSFLTNYEQYF.

In this sample, this clone turned up a few times. This chain joins TRBV20-1 and TRBJ2-7; D gene ambiguous. The CDR3 length is 11 residues. The germline CDR1 and CDR2 sequences are DFQATT and SNEGSKA (reference sequence). Trimming removed 5 bases at V and 5 bases at J, with 10 bases between. The CDR3 spells CSAAIWNEQYF. The DNA of the CDR3 is TGCAGTGCTGCGATCTGGAACGAGCAGTACTTC.

This chain links TRBV2 with TRBJ1-1, with no clear D. CDR1 and CDR2 (germline): SNHLY, FYNNEI. CDR3 length: 11 residues. Between the trimmed V and J ends, which lost 8 bases and 0 bases, there was a span of 4 bases. This CDR3 is CASCLNTEAFF. The CDR3 nucleotides are TGTGCCAGCTGCTTGAACACTGAAGCTTTCTTT. Full variable domain (missing parts from reference TRBV2 and TRBJ1-1): EPEVTQTPSHQVTQMGQEVILRCVPISNHLYFYWYRQILGQKVEFLVSFYNNEISEKSEIFDDQFSVERPDGSNFTLKIRSTKLEDSAMYFCASCLNTEAFFGQGTRLTVV.

CDR3 sequence: CASSLGPAGDYEQYF. The CDR3 bases are TGCGCCAGCAGCTTGGGTCCAGCGGGGGACTACGAGCAGTACTTC. This chain connects TRBV5-1 to TRBJ2-7, with TRBD2 matching over 8 bases. The CDR3 runs to 15 residues. J lost 3 bases, V lost 0 bases, and 5 bases had no gene match. Germline-derived CDR1 and CDR2 are SGHRS and YFSETQ.

V is TRBV5-5 and J is TRBJ1-5, with D perhaps matching TRBD1 (6 bases). The germline V gene encodes CDR1 SGHKS and CDR2 YYEKEE (reference sequence). V gave up 0 bases and J gave up 6 bases, with 13 bases separating them. This CDR3 comprises 15 residues. DNA for the CDR3: TGTGCCAGCAGCTTGGGAGGGACATCGACTCAGCCCCAGCATTTT. The encoded protein is CASSLGGTSTQPQHF.

V is TRBV7-9 and J is TRBJ2-3; 10 bases fit TRBD2. J gave up 0 bases and V 6 bases, and 3 bases lay outside the gene matches. Looked up from germline, CDR1 is SEHNR and CDR2 is FQNEAQ (reference sequence). This CDR3 contains 15 residues. The DNA for the CDR3 is TGTGCCAGCAGGAGGGGACTAGCGAGCACAGATACGCAGTATTTT. Residues: CASRRGLASTDTQYF. The full variable domain, completed using reference TRBV7-9 and TRBJ2-3, is DTGVSQNPRHKITKRGQNVTFRCDPISEHNRLYWYRQTLGQGPEFLTYFQNEAQLEKSRLLSDRFSAERPKGSFSTLEIQRTEQGDSAMYLCASRRGLASTDTQYFGPGTRLTVL.

V gene TRBV19 combines with J gene TRBJ2-6; 7 bases map to TRBD1. This CDR3 contains 15 residues. V lost 8 bases, J lost 4 bases, and 8 bases stayed unmatched. The germline gives CDR1 LNHDA, CDR2 SQIVND (reference sequence). The CDR3 DNA reads as TGTGCCAGTCGGACAGGTTCTTCGGGGGCCAACGTCCTGACTTTC. Its protein product is CASRTGSSGANVLTF.

This clone has only one observation. This rearrangement joins TRBV18 to TRBJ1-1; TRBD1 is a possible D gene (5 bases). This CDR3 contains 12 residues. V lost 1 base and J lost 8, with 8 bases in between. Per the germline V gene, CDR1 is KGHSH and CDR2 is LQKENI. DNA of the CDR3: TGTGCCAGCTCACCACGGGCAGGGGAAGCTTTCTTT. Translating gives CASSPRAGEAFF.

The chain couples TRBV14 to TRBJ1-5; D uncertain. Trimming took 1 base from V and 2 from J, leaving 9 bases between them. In germline, CDR1 is SGHDN, CDR2 FVKESK. This CDR3 region has 15 residues. The CDR3 DNA reads as TGTGCCAGCAGCCAAGGAGGTTTGGGCAATCAGCCCCAGCATTTT. This sequence encodes CASSQGGLGNQPQHF.

The chain is built from TRBV7-9 and TRBJ2-3; tentatively, D is TRBD1 (6 bases). The V end lost 10 bases, the J end lost 1 base, and 18 bases lay between the germline ends. The CDR3 contains 15 residues. Germline V gene lookup returns CDR1 SEHNR and CDR2 FQNEAQ (reference sequence). The CDR3 loop is CATDTGPGGTDTQYF. The CDR3 DNA reads TGTGCCACTGATACAGGGCCAGGCGGCACAGATACGCAGTATTTT.

The gene calls are TRBV9 and TRBJ2-5; 10 bases line up with TRBD1. The J call is in doubt because the DNA end fits TRBJ2-7 better. Germline CDR1 is SGDLS and CDR2 is YYNGEE. This CDR3 contains 14 residues. The CDR3 nucleotides are TGTGCCAGCAGCCCCCGGGACAGGGGATACGAGCAGTACTTC. This encodes CASSPRDRGYEQYF.

The chain links TRBV5-4 to TRBJ2-7; no definite D call. The CDR3 is 11 residues long. The V gene's germline CDR1 is SGHNT and CDR2 YYREEE (reference sequence). Trimming removed 4 bases at V and 2 bases at J, with 4 bases between. The CDR3 here is CASSAAYEQYF. The CDR3 DNA reads TGTGCCAGCAGCGCAGCCTACGAGCAGTACTTC.

This clone has just a few counts. The chain couples TRBV5-1 to TRBJ2-5; 9 bases are shared with TRBD2. CDR3 length: 16 residues. Germline-derived CDR1 and CDR2 are SGHRS and YFSETQ. V was clipped by 4 bases and J by 5 bases; unmatched bases: 12. CDR3 in DNA: TGCGCCAGCAGCCTGCGGGGGGGACTACTAGCGGAGACCCAGTACTTC. This gives the protein CASSLRGGLLAETQYF.

The J gene is TRBJ2-1, the V gene TRBV7-9; tentatively, D is TRBD2 (6 bases). V lost 5 bases, J lost 4 bases, and 6 bases lay in between. The CDR3 is 12 residues long. The germline V gene has CDR1 SEHNR and CDR2 FQNEAQ (reference sequence). This chain's CDR3 is CASSGRYNEQFF. As DNA, the CDR3 is TGTGCCAGCAGCGGGAGGTACAATGAGCAGTTCTTC.

This chain connects TRBV6-5 to TRBJ2-7; D is possibly TRBD1 (5 bases). The CDR3 has 14 amino acids. The germline gives CDR1 MNHEY, CDR2 SVGAGI. The V end lost 5 bases, the J end lost 7 bases, and 18 bases lay between the germline ends. This CDR3 is CASSKGPSWSEQYF. CDR3 sequence (DNA): TGTGCCAGCAGTAAGGGGCCCTCGTGGTCGGAGCAGTACTTC.

V and J are TRBV10-3 and TRBJ1-1; D possibly corresponds to TRBD1 (6 bases). Trimming shortened V by 7 bases and J by 3 bases, and 12 bases separated the two germline ends. CDR1 is ENHRY, CDR2 SYGVKD, per germline. The CDR3 has 13 amino acids. CDR3 sequence: CAIKGGWDTEAFF. CDR3 coding DNA: TGTGCCATCAAGGGGGGATGGGACACTGAAGCTTTCTTT.

The rearrangement links TRBV2 to TRBJ2-5, with 7 bases identical to TRBD1. Germline CDR1 reads SNHLY; CDR2 reads FYNNEI. CDR3 length equals 15 residues. V trimming: 5 bases; J trimming: 2 bases; junction bases outside the gene matches: 8. CDR3 region: CASSYDRVEQETQYF. DNA for the CDR3: TGTGCCAGCAGTTATGACAGGGTGGAGCAAGAGACCCAGTACTTC.

This chain uses TRBV10-2 with TRBJ2-7, with D unresolved. Germline V gene sequence: CDR1 WSHSY, CDR2 SAAADI. This CDR3 has 12 amino acids. V lost 6 bases, J lost 3 bases, and 9 bases lay in between. CDR3 sequence reads: CASRADVYEQYF. The CDR3 coding sequence is TGCGCCAGCAGGGCCGATGTCTACGAGCAGTACTTC.

This clone has more than one count but fewer than ten. The chain employs TRBV9 and TRBJ1-6; the D gene is possibly TRBD1 (6 bases). The CDR3 has 15 residues. CDR1 and CDR2 (germline): SGDLS, YYNGEE. V was clipped by 4 bases and J by 7 bases, with 15 bases between them. This CDR3 reads CASSPRGGGNSPLHF. The CDR3 bases are TGTGCCAGCAGCCCCCGGGGAGGGGGGAATTCACCCCTCCACTTT. Full variable domain (missing parts from reference TRBV9 and TRBJ1-6): DSGVTQTPKHLITATGQRVTLRCSPRSGDLSVYWYQQSLDQGLQFLIQYYNGEERAKGNILERFSAQQFPDLHSELNLSSLELGDSALYFCASSPRGGGNSPLHFGNGTRLTVT.

A single count supports this clone. The V gene is TRBV27, the J gene TRBJ2-1, with 7 bases lining up with TRBD2. With V trimmed by 6 bases and J by 6 bases, 5 bases remained unmatched. The germline gives CDR1 MNHEY, CDR2 SMNVEV (reference sequence). The CDR3 runs to 13 residues. The CDR3 is CASRRDYLNEQFF. DNA for the CDR3: TGTGCCAGCAGGAGGGACTACCTCAATGAGCAGTTCTTC.